This TCR beta chain was captured by sequencing in a study of cytomegalovirus exposure and HLA in healthy donors. The V gene's germline CDR1 is MDHEN and CDR2 SYDVKM. The CDR3 runs to 12 residues. Trimming removed 5 bases from V and 3 bases from J, with 7 bases in between. Vbeta (60) and Jbeta (13) primers were used in the PCR. TCRdb's copy holds only in-frame clones and misses some; the assay was immunoSEQ multiplex PCR. The sample records under 150,000 clones, roughly 71% being singletons. The genes are TRBV28 and TRBJ1-1; D is unclear. Material for sequencing was PBMCs. The receptor was isolated from a man aged 18 to 35 in good health and CMV-seropositive. This CDR3 is CASSRQDTEAFF. CDR3 in DNA: TGTGCCAGCAGTCGCCAGGACACTGAAGCTTTCTTT.